This T cell receptor beta chain appears in the sequencing data of a study of T-cell memory formation after mild COVID-19. Study-wide findings and caveats: Clones that contracted clustered mainly in CM and EM if CD4+ and in EMRA if CD8+.

CDR1 and CDR2 (germline): SGHRS, YFSETQ. V lost 0 bases, J lost 7 bases, and 4 bases stayed unmatched. The CDR3 is 15 amino acids. This clonotype has a handful of counts. The antigen remains unidentified. Each CDR3 protein is one row after TCRdb ran MiXCR on the 5' RACE reads. This sample has about 500,000 distinct CDR3 sequences, with roughly 22% found just once. This chain connects TRBV5-1 to TRBJ1-4, with 9 bases fitting TRBD1. This clonotype was sampled from an adult woman who had mild COVID-19 (a few samples of this study predate the infection). Cell type and time point are not known. Sequencing was done on a sample of PBMCs or a T cell subset sorted from them (not recorded which). CDR3 in amino acids: CASSLDRGLSEKLFF. The CDR3 DNA reads TGCGCCAGCAGCTTGGACAGGGGGCTGAGTGAAAAACTGTTTTTT.